This T cell receptor (beta chain) was retrieved from a study of T cells after somatic rescue of genetic block. CDR1 MNHEY and CDR2 SMNVEV come from the germline V gene (reference sequence). After removal of 2 bases from V and 7 bases from J, the junction contained 10 bases not matched to a gene. This CDR3 is 16 amino acids long. The method was immunoSEQ multiplex PCR; TCRdb's version includes in-frame clones alone and lacks a portion of them. The table lists tens of thousands of clones, 80% to 95% of them singletons. The source is a man aged 35-49 years. Input material: peripheral blood mononuclear cells (PBMCs). This chain links TRBV27 with TRBJ2-2, with 7 nucleotides matching TRBD2. DNA of the CDR3: TGTGCCAGCAGTTTAATCGCGGGAGTAGGTATCGGGGAGCTGTTTTTT. Protein: CASSLIAGVGIGELFF.